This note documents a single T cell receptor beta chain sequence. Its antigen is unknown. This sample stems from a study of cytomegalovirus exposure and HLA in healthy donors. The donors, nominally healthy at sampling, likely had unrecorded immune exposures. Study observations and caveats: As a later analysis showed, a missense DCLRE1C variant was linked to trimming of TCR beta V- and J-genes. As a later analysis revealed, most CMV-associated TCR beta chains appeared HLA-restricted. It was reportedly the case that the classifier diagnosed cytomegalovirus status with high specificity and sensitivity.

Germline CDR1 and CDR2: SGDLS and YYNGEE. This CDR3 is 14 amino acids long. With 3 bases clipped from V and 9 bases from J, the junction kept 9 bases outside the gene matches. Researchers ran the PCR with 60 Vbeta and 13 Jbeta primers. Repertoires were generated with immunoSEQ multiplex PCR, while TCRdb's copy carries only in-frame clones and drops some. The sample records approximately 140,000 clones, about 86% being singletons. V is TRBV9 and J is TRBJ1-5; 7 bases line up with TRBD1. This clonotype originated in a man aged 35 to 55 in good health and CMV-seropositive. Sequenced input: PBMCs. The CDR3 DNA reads TGTGCCAGCAGCGCCCGGGACAGCCCTAGGCCCCAGCATTTT. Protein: CASSARDSPRPQHF.